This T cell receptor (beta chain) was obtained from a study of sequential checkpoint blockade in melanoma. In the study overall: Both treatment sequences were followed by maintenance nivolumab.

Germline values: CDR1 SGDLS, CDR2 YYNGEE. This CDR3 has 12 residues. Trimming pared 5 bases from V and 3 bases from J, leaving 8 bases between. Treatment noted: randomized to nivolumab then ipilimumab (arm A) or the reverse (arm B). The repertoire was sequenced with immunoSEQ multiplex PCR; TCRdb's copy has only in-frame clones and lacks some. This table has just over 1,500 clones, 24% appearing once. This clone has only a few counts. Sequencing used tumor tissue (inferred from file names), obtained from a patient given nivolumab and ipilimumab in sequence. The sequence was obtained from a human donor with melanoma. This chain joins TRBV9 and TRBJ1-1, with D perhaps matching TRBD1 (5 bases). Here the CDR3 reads CASSQGYTEAFF. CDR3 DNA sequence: TGTGCCAGCAGTCAGGGTTACACTGAAGCTTTCTTT.